The source of this TCR beta chain is a study of regulatory T cells in long-lasting Graves disease. Study observations and caveats: Public clonotype sharing was higher in persistent than newly diagnosed patients. Reduced TCR diversity was observed in persistent Graves' patients versus newly diagnosed patients.

Through Arm-PCR of CDR3 regions and iRepertoire HTBI primers, TCR beta libraries were built. In the original processing: Across the samples, identification revealed 55 to 75 TRBV and 15 or so TRBJ segments. TCRdb called the multiplex PCR reads again in MiXCR, with one record for every CDR3 protein. The V and J calls were not made by the authors but by TCRdb's processing. Of roughly 400,000 distinct CDR3 sequences in the sample, around 23% were seen once. Time point noted: persistent/refractory GD, antithyroid drugs over 5 years with positive TRAb. Researchers made the TCR library from RNA that was extracted from PBMCs. In this cohort, patients came from an endocrinology department located in Xi'an, China. Germline lookup yields CDR1 MDHEN and CDR2 SYDVKM. This CDR3 has 19 amino acids. Details on this clonotype: The antigen is unknown. A much larger clone differs from this one at a single base, so this may be a read error.

The clonotype comes from a female donor with Graves disease. The sample in question was peripheral blood mononuclear cells (PBMCs), obtained when the disease was refractory, from a patient treated with antithyroid drugs. The chain recombines TRBV28 with TRBJ2-7, with 7 bases fitting TRBD2. The CDR3 DNA follows: TGTGCCAGCAGTTCAATCCACCTATCCGGCTCCCAAGGGGACTACGAGCAGCACTTC. It translates to CASSSIHLSGSQGDYEQHF.